This T cell receptor (beta chain) came from a study of monozygotic twins with inflammatory bowel disease. CDR1 is SGHTA and CDR2 is FQGNSA in the germline V gene. The CDR3 length is 15 residues. Making each TCR library took 3,000 to 4,000 ng of total RNA. TCRdb reprocessed the 5' RACE reads, keeping one entry per CDR3 protein, no DNA. Here the sample table reports approximately 400,000 distinct CDR3 sequences. The V and J genes are TRBV7-2 and TRBJ1-6; TCRdb reports TRBD1, a call that lacks DNA to check it against. This receptor was obtained from a human donor with ulcerative colitis or Crohn's disease, or a healthy co-twin of an affected twin (not recorded which). The specimen sequenced was blood. The CDR3 loop reads CASSLDQGAWSPLHF.